This TCR beta chain originates from a study of T cell responses to AZD1222 COVID-19 vaccine. Regarding the study as a whole: Nearly half of unique spike-specific TCRs reportedly avoided B.1.351 and B.1.1.7 mutated regions. Repertoires in all cases were sampled only once the peak T cell response had passed.

The method was immunoSEQ multiplex PCR; TCRdb's version includes in-frame clones alone and lacks a portion of them. This table holds more than 95,000 clones, around 87% found once. A few counts support this clone. Its antigen is still unknown. Other DNA variants within this sample encode the same CDR3. Specimen: peripheral blood, collected on day 0 of AZD1222 vaccination. The clonotype was recovered from an adult in good health.

The CDR3 region is CASSPGTGYEQYF. Here the CDR3 DNA reads TGTGCCAGCAGCCCAGGGACAGGGTACGAGCAGTACTTC. The gene calls are TRBV27 and TRBJ2-7; TRBD1 agrees at 9 bases. V shed 6 bases and J 4 bases; nucleotides not matched to a gene: 4. This CDR3 has 13 residues. CDR1 and CDR2 from the germline V gene are MNHEY and SMNVEV (reference sequence).